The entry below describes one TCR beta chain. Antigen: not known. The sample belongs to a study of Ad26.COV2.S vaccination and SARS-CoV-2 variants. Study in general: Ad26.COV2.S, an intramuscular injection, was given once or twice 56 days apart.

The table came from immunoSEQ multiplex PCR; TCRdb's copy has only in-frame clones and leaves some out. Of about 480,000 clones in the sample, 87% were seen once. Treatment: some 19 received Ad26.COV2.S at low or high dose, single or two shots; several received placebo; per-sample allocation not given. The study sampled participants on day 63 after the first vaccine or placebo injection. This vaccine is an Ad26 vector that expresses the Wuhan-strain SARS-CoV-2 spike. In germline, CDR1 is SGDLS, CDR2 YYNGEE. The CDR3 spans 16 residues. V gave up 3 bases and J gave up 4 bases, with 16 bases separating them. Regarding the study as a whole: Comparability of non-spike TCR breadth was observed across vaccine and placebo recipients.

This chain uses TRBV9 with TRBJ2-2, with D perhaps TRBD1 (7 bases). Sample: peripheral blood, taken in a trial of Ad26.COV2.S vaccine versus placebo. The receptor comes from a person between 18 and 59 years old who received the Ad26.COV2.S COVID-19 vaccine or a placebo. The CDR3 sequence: CASSDLRQGGTGELFF. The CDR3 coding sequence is TGTGCCAGCAGCGACCTGCGGCAGGGGGGCACCGGGGAGCTGTTTTTT.